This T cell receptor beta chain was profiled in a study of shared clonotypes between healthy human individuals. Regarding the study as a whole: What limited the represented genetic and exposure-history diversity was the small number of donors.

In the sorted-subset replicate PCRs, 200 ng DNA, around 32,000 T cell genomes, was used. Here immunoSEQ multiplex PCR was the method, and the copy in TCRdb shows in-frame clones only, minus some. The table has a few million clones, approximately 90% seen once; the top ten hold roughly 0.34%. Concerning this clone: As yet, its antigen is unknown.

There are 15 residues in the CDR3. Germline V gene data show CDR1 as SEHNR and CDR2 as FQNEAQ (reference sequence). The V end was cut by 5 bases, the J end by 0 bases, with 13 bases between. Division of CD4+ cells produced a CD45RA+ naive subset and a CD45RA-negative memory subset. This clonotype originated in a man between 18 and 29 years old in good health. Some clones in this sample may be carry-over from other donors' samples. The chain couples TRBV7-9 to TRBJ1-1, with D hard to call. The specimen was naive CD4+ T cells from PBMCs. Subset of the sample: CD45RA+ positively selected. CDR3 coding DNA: TGTGCCAGCAGCGCACCAAAGGGCATGAACACTGAAGCTTTCTTT. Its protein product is CASSAPKGMNTEAFF.